This TCR beta chain was observed in a study of blood T cell repertoires in COVID-19. J gave up 2 bases and V 7 bases, and 7 bases lay outside the gene matches. The V gene's germline CDR1 is SGHRS and CDR2 YFSETQ. This CDR3 spans 14 amino acids. Original processing notes: Using reference gene primer amplification, nucleated cell counts were estimated. Profiled with immunoSEQ multiplex PCR; TCRdb holds only in-frame clones, not every one. The DNA gave D and trimming, while V, J and clone size come from that table. The sample has some 460,000 clones, 75% to 90% seen once. Input material: peripheral blood. This TCR was sampled from a woman in her 30s with acute or convalescent COVID-19. This sequence joins TRBV5-1 and TRBJ2-3; 7 bases line up with TRBD2. The CDR3 spells CASGPLADTDTQYF. The CDR3 DNA is TGCGCCAGCGGGCCTCTAGCGGACACAGATACGCAGTATTTT.